Listed below are T cell receptor beta chains from one sample, sequenced in a study of Ad26.COV2.S vaccination and SARS-CoV-2 variants. Generated by immunoSEQ multiplex PCR, the TCRdb table keeps only in-frame clones and is missing some. The sample records a few hundred thousand clones, more than 80% being singletons. The starting material was peripheral blood, obtained in a trial of Ad26.COV2.S vaccine versus placebo. These receptors originate from a person aged 18 to 59 who received the Ad26.COV2.S COVID-19 vaccine or a placebo. CDR3s include the opening cysteine and the closing phenylalanine or tryptophan.

cdr3_length,j_call,v_call,cdr3_aa
15,TRBJ2-1,TRBV4-1,CASSPSSGSRNEQFF
16,TRBJ2-3,TRBV5-4,CASSLFGQGAADTQYF
16,TRBJ1-2,TRBV4-1,CASSPTGQGLNYGYTF
11,TRBJ2-7,TRBV6-2/TRBV6-3,CASSWGSEQYF
17,TRBJ2-1,TRBV13,CASSRGSPGISYNEQFF
14,TRBJ1-4,TRBV5-4,CASSFQGTNEKLFF
15,TRBJ1-1,TRBV5-5,CASSLMGQGNTEAFF
16,TRBJ2-7,TRBV5-6,CASSSMGVSSSYEQYF
14,TRBJ2-5,TRBV29-1,CSVDYTGSEETQYF
14,TRBJ1-5,TRBV5-8,CASSLRGVHQPQHF
16,TRBJ2-3,TRBV6-2/TRBV6-3,CASSPLAGGPLDTQYF
18,TRBJ1-1,TRBV5-4,CASSFPGGTGDSNTEAFF
15,TRBJ1-1,TRBV5-5,CASSLVTGRVTEAFF
15,TRBJ2-1,TRBV15,CATSSTTSGFWEQFF
14,TRBJ2-1,TRBV29-1,CSALREIRYNEQFF
15,TRBJ2-1,TRBV15,CATSRGRDDYNEQFF
15,TRBJ1-4,TRBV2,CASSSHRQDGEKLFF
16,TRBJ1-1,TRBV19,CASSIFLTGGNTEAFF
14,TRBJ2-7,TRBV10-2,CASSARVPVDEQYF
16,TRBJ2-7,TRBV4-3,CASSQGVGEYSYEQYF
15,TRBJ2-7,TRBV7-6,CASSALLAQSYEQYF
16,TRBJ2-7,TRBV18,CASSPASGRAGYEQYF
11,TRBJ2-1,TRBV20-1,CSAQTYNEQFF
14,TRBJ1-5,TRBV7-9,CASSGGQGIQPQHF
16,TRBJ2-7,TRBV4-3,CASSQGASGSWAEQYF
15,TRBJ1-4,TRBV30,CAWRKTGATNEKLFF
10,TRBJ2-5,TRBV4-3,CASSQEAQYF
13,TRBJ2-3,TRBV2,CASAPPFTDTQYF
16,TRBJ2-7,TRBV12-2,CASRPDIPLKGYEQYF
15,TRBJ1-3,TRBV5-1,CASSVTADSGNTIYF
13,TRBJ2-5,TRBV10-3,CAISESARETQYF
15,TRBJ2-7,TRBV6-2/TRBV6-3,CASSYSPQGFDEQYF
16,TRBJ2-3,TRBV7-3,CASSPLAGTLPDTQYF
13,TRBJ1-5,TRBV6-5,CASATFVNQPQHF
13,TRBJ1-4,TRBV5-1,CASKEQGQEKLFF
16,TRBJ2-7,TRBV27,CASMSFPGQRAYEQYF
12,TRBJ1-3,TRBV6-5,CASKGSGNTIYF
17,TRBJ2-1,TRBV7-8,CASSITVLAGGRNEQFF
18,TRBJ1-3,TRBV4-3,CASSQVPGQGTTGNTIYF
17,TRBJ1-2,TRBV4-3,CASSQTRGTAAGYGYTF
13,TRBJ2-5,TRBV7-2,CASSGGPQETQYF
15,TRBJ1-5,TRBV4-3,CASSPLADSNQPQHF
13,TRBJ2-1,TRBV10-3,CAISGVGYNEQFF
13,TRBJ1-3,TRBV27,CASSLRNGNTIYF
14,TRBJ2-7,TRBV5-1,CASSFQAGTYEQYF
15,TRBJ2-1,TRBV7-9,CASSFQGMLRNEQFF
13,TRBJ2-7,TRBV27,CASSLGATYEQYF
13,TRBJ2-1,TRBV4-1,CASSHAGPSEQFF
16,TRBJ1-5,TRBV28,CASSSTDRDGNQPQHF
15,TRBJ2-5,TRBV28,CASSLSGQGQETQYF
17,TRBJ2-1,TRBV30,CAWSGGMGDRGLDEQFF
12,TRBJ1-2,TRBV7-9,CASSSQSYGYTF
14,TRBJ2-3,TRBV5-4,CASSNGGLADTQYF
16,TRBJ2-1,TRBV6-5,CASSYSTSGRFNEQFF